This T cell receptor beta chain is from a study of response to subunit inactivated influenza vaccine. Deletions cut 5 bases from V and 4 bases from J, with 13 bases between. This CDR3 comprises 13 residues. Germline V gene sequence: CDR1 SGHRS, CDR2 YFSETQ. A single record per CDR3 protein comes from TCRdb applying MiXCR to the RT-PCR reads. This table holds over 650,000 distinct CDR3 sequences, roughly 18% found once. The TCR comes from a man aged 50-60 years who received an inactivated influenza vaccine. The input for sequencing was PBMCs from blood, taken roughly 5 days after vaccination. The chain uses TRBV5-1 and TRBJ2-7; the D gene is possibly TRBD1 (5 bases). CDR3: CASSWNQGYEQYF. The DNA for the CDR3 is TGCGCCAGCAGTTGGAATCAGGGATACGAGCAGTACTTC. Supplemented by reference TRBV5-1 and TRBJ2-7, the full variable domain reads KAGVTQTPRYLIKTRGQQVTLSCSPISGHRSVSWYQQTPGQGLQFLFEYFSETQRNKGNFPGRFSGRQFSNSRSEMNVSTLELGDSALYLCASSWNQGYEQYFGPGTRLTVT.